The clone carrying this T cell receptor beta chain was recorded at least ten times. V was shortened by 5 bases and J by 4 bases, with 18 bases between the two germline ends. The CDR3 has 16 amino acids. The germline CDR1 and CDR2 sequences are SGHKS and YYEKEE (reference sequence). The library targeted TCRbeta and was prepared with unique molecular identifiers. TCRdb independently ran MiXCR on the PCR reads; one entry per CDR3 protein. Seen here are fewer than 95,000 distinct CDR3 sequences, more than 9% observed once, and the top ten hold roughly 13%. The data were obtained in a study of T-cell reconstitution after alpha-beta-depleted transplantation in children.

The sequencing here drew on PBMCs from the stem cell graft donor, taken from the stem cell graft. The clonotype was recovered from a human donor who donated a stem cell graft to a child with inherited bone marrow failure. V gene TRBV5-5 combines with J gene TRBJ1-4, with D possibly TRBD1 on 5 matching bases. The CDR3 protein is CASRSDSRTGNEKLFF. As DNA, the CDR3 is TGTGCCAGCAGGTCCGACAGTCGGACGGGTAATGAAAAACTGTTTTTT.